This is a list of T cell receptor beta chains from one sample in a study of blood T cell repertoires in COVID-19. This table comes from immunoSEQ multiplex PCR, and its TCRdb copy is limited to in-frame clones, with some not included. The sample contains about 110,000 clones, about 90% of which appear only once. The sequenced sample was peripheral blood. These receptors were obtained from a human donor in a cohort sampled during active COVID-19. Both conserved end residues are part of each CDR3. D genes are given only for firm matches. Rows give clone size only sometimes, using once, few, many, or a class for an expanded clone.

j_call d_call clone_size v_call cdr3_nt cdr3_aa
TRBJ2-2 TRBD2 NA TRBV5-1 TGCGCCAGCAGTCGAGTCGGACTAGCGGGGACCGGGGAGCTGTTTTTT CASSRVGLAGTGELFF
TRBJ2-4 NA few TRBV2 TGTGCCAGCAGTGAAGGGGCAAACATTCAGTACTTC CASSEGANIQYF
TRBJ2-2 TRBD2 NA TRBV6-5 TGTGCCAGCAGTCAGAGCGGGAGACGCACCGGGGAGCTGTTTTTT CASSQSGRRTGELFF
TRBJ1-3 TRBD1 once TRBV6-5 TGTGCCAGCAGATATCCGGGACAGAATGGAAACACCATATATTTT CASRYPGQNGNTIYF
TRBJ2-3 TRBD2 NA TRBV7-3 TGTGCCAGCAGCCCCAATAGCGGGGGGGCCACAGATACGCAGTATTTT CASSPNSGGATDTQYF
TRBJ2-1 NA NA TRBV4-1 TGCGCCAGCAGCCCATCTGAGGCTAGCTCCTACAATGAGCAGTTCTTC CASSPSEASSYNEQFF
TRBJ1-1 NA NA TRBV9 TGTGCCAGCAGTCTGGGCCAGGGGAACACTGAAGCTTTCTTT CASSLGQGNTEAFF
TRBJ2-7 TRBD1 NA TRBV3-1/TRBV3-2 TGTGCCAGCAGCCGAGAAGGGGGCACTGGCGAGCAGTACTTC CASSREGGTGEQYF
TRBJ1-2 TRBD1 NA TRBV9 TGTGCCAGCAGCGTAGGAGCGTGGACAGGGGACTATGGCTACACCTTC CASSVGAWTGDYGYTF
TRBJ1-1 NA NA TRBV19 TGTGCCAGTAGTATGGCAGGGCTCATGAACACTGAAGCTTTCTTT CASSMAGLMNTEAFF
TRBJ1-1 NA NA TRBV7-6 TGTGCCAGCAGCGAGAGGATCGGTGAAGCTTTCTTT CASSERIGEAFF
TRBJ2-1 TRBD1 NA TRBV19 TGTGCCAGTAGTATAGGACAGGGGGCTAGGTCCTACAATGAGCAGTTCTTC CASSIGQGARSYNEQFF
TRBJ2-1 TRBD1 NA TRBV7-2 TGTGCCAGCAGCCGCGACAGGGTAATGTACAATGAGCAGTTCTTC CASSRDRVMYNEQFF
TRBJ1-2 NA once TRBV5-5 TGTGCCAGCAGCTTGGACAGCTACTATGGCTACACCTTC CASSLDSYYGYTF
TRBJ2-3 NA NA TRBV5-6 TGTGCCAGCAGCTTGGGTCCCACTAGCATAACTAGCACAGATACGCAGTATTTT CASSLGPTSITSTDTQYF
TRBJ2-1 NA NA TRBV19 TGTGCCAGTACCAGGGGGGACAATGAGCAGTTCTTC CASTRGDNEQFF
TRBJ2-4 NA NA TRBV19 TGTGCCAGTAGCTACAGGGAAAACATTCAGTACTTC CASSYRENIQYF
TRBJ2-1 TRBD2 NA TRBV11-2 TGTGCCAGCAGCTTAGCAGCGGGGGGCAATGAGCAGTTCTTC CASSLAAGGNEQFF
TRBJ1-2 TRBD1 NA TRBV28 TGTGCCAGCAGTCACCGGGACAGGGTCAACTATGGCTACACCTTC CASSHRDRVNYGYTF
TRBJ2-2 TRBD2 NA TRBV7-3 TGTGCCAGCAGCTTACTAGCGGGATACACCGGGGAGCTGTTTTTT CASSLLAGYTGELFF
TRBJ1-4 TRBD1 NA TRBV28 TGTGCCAGCACCTTGACAGGGAGACCTGAAAAACTGTTTTTT CASTLTGRPEKLFF
TRBJ1-3 NA NA TRBV2 TGTGCCAGCAGAATCAGCTCTGGAAACACCATATATTTT CASRISSGNTIYF
TRBJ1-1 TRBD1 NA TRBV6-2/TRBV6-3 TGTGCCAGCAGTTACTCCGACAGGGGGCCTTTAGCTGCTTTCTTT CASSYSDRGPLAAFF
TRBJ1-4 NA NA TRBV5-8 TGTGCCAGCAGCTTGAGGGACATCGAGGGAAGGGAAAAACTGTTTTTT CASSLRDIEGREKLFF
TRBJ1-2 NA NA TRBV6-5 TGTGCCAGCAGGCTGCTTACGCGAGGCTACACCTTC CASRLLTRGYTF
TRBJ1-1 NA NA TRBV6-6 TGTGCCAGCACCGGACTTTCTGAAGCTTTCTTT CASTGLSEAFF
TRBJ2-3 NA NA TRBV5-8 TGTGCCAGCAGCTTAAGGGAGCCAGATACGCAGTATTTT CASSLREPDTQYF
TRBJ2-5 NA NA TRBV27 TGTGCCAGCAGTCGATCGTCCGGGACTCAAGAGACCCAGTACTTC CASSRSSGTQETQYF
TRBJ1-2 NA NA TRBV28 TGTGCCAGCAGTCCTAACGGGAGGTTCTATGGCTACACCTTC CASSPNGRFYGYTF
TRBJ2-3 NA once TRBV7-9 TGTGCCAGCAGCTTAGGCTACGGCACAGATACGCAGTATTTT CASSLGYGTDTQYF
TRBJ2-5 NA NA TRBV18 TGTGCCAGCTCACCTCCCCACAGACAAGAGACCCAGTACTTC CASSPPHRQETQYF
TRBJ1-6 NA NA TRBV5-8 TGTGCCAGCAGCCCAGCCGGGTTGGGTAATTCACCCCTCCACTTT CASSPAGLGNSPLHF
TRBJ1-1 NA NA TRBV6-1 TGTGCCACCGCGGACATTAACACTGAAGCTTTCTTT CATADINTEAFF
TRBJ1-5 NA NA TRBV21-1 TGTGCCAGCAGCCGGGACACCCCTAAGGGAGGCAATCAGCCCCAGCATTTT CASSRDTPKGGNQPQHF
TRBJ2-7 TRBD2 few TRBV14 TGTGCCAGCAGCCAGAGGGACCAAGGACAGGTCCCCGGGCCGGGACTAGCCGGTTACGAGCAGTACTTC CASSQRDQGQVPGPGLAGYEQYF
TRBJ1-2 NA NA TRBV30 TGTGCCTGGAGTACTGGTCCTTCGGTCTATGGCTACACCTTC CAWSTGPSVYGYTF
TRBJ2-1 NA NA TRBV14 TGTGCCAGCAGCCAAGCCGAGGCGGGCACCTACAATGAGCAGTTCTTC CASSQAEAGTYNEQFF
TRBJ2-7 NA few TRBV5-4 TGTGCCAGCAGCCCAACCGACAGCTACGAGCAGTACTTC CASSPTDSYEQYF
TRBJ2-4 NA NA TRBV29-1 TGCAGCGTTGCTGGAGGGGAAAACATTCAGTACTTC CSVAGGENIQYF
TRBJ1-4 TRBD1 NA TRBV5-4 TGTGCCAGCAGCTTACAGGGGCATAATGAAAAACTGTTTTTT CASSLQGHNEKLFF
TRBJ1-2 NA NA TRBV10-2 TGCGCCAGCAGTGATTACAGCTATGGCTACACCTTC CASSDYSYGYTF
TRBJ2-7 NA NA TRBV4-3 TGCGCCAGCAGCCAATCAGGGGTGGGGTCCTACGAGCAGTACTTC CASSQSGVGSYEQYF
TRBJ1-4 NA NA TRBV6-2/TRBV6-3 TGTGCCAGCAGTTACTCCGAAGCGGGAACATTTATGAGGGAAAAACTGTTTTTT CASSYSEAGTFMREKLFF
TRBJ1-2 TRBD1 NA TRBV5-5 TGTGCCAGCAGCGGATTCTCCAGACAGGGGAGAGATGGCTACACCTTC CASSGFSRQGRDGYTF
TRBJ1-5 NA NA TRBV3-1/TRBV3-2 TGTGCCAGCACGCAGGGCAATCAGCCCCAGCATTTT CASTQGNQPQHF
TRBJ1-1 TRBD1 NA TRBV4-1 TGCGCCAGCAGCCAAATTGGACAGGGGGAGAACACTGAAGCTTTCTTT CASSQIGQGENTEAFF
TRBJ1-2 TRBD1 NA TRBV18 TGTGCCAGCTCGTCTAGAACAGGGGATGGCTACACCTTC CASSSRTGDGYTF
TRBJ1-1 NA NA TRBV15 TGTGCCACCAGCAGAGACTGGACAGCCGCTACTGAAGCTTTCTTT CATSRDWTAATEAFF
TRBJ2-4 TRBD1 NA TRBV6-1 TGTGCCAGCAGTGAATTAGGGGGCTCAGCCAAAAACATTCAGTACTTC CASSELGGSAKNIQYF
TRBJ2-3 TRBD1 NA TRBV6-5 TGTGCCAGCAGGGACCGGGACAGACATACAGATACGCAGTATTTT CASRDRDRHTDTQYF
TRBJ2-5 NA once TRBV7-6 TGTGCCAGCAGCTTAAAGACAGTGGAGACCCAGTACTTC CASSLKTVETQYF
TRBJ2-1 NA NA TRBV24-1 TGTGCCACCAGGGGTACCGGCGGGACGGGGCAGTTCTTC CATRGTGGTGQFF
TRBJ2-7 NA NA TRBV11-1 TGTGCCAGCAGTGAGACAAACTACGAGCAGTACTTC CASSETNYEQYF
TRBJ2-1 TRBD1 NA TRBV5-6 TGTGCCAGCAGCTTCCGGGACAGGGGAGTCTATGAGCAGTTCTTC CASSFRDRGVYEQFF
TRBJ1-3 NA NA TRBV28 TGTGCCAGCACGTCGAGGTACCCTGGAAACACCATATATTTT CASTSRYPGNTIYF